Listed here are 27 T cell receptor beta chains from one sample, sequenced in a study of T-cell reconstitution after alpha-beta-depleted transplantation in children. A TCRbeta library incorporating unique molecular identifiers was prepared. TCRdb reprocessed the PCR reads with MiXCR, giving one entry per CDR3 protein. The repertoire holds approximately 650,000 distinct CDR3 sequences, with around 13% as singletons. The sample here was PBMCs, taken before TCRalphabeta/CD19-depleted stem cell transplant. The source of these receptors is a girl aged 2 to 10 with congenital amegakaryocytic thrombocytopenia, due to receive a stem cell transplant.

The sample holds a few counts of this clonotype. The V and J genes are TRBV28 and TRBJ2-2, with 11 bases fitting TRBD1. Germline loops: CDR1 MDHEN, CDR2 SYDVKM. This CDR3 spans 16 amino acids. Germline trimming cut 6 bases from V and 6 bases from J; bases unmatched to any gene: 9. The CDR3 DNA sequence: TGTGCCAGCAGCACTCCGGGACAGGGGGGACCCGGGGAGCTGTTTTTT. Amino acid sequence: CASSTPGQGGPGELFF.

This clonotype was detected a few times. The rearrangement joins TRBV7-6 to TRBJ2-1; 7 positions agree with TRBD2. CDR3 length equals 20 residues. V was clipped by 5 bases and J by 3 bases; unmatched bases: 22. Germline CDR1 reads SGHVS; CDR2 reads FNYEAQ. CDR3: CASSLRFSSTWGGDYNEQFF. As DNA, the CDR3 is TGTGCCAGCAGCCTTAGGTTCTCAAGTACCTGGGGGGGGGACTACAATGAGCAGTTCTTC.

This clonotype was seen repeatedly, ten times or more. The V and J genes are TRBV20-1 and TRBJ1-6; D is unresolved. V gave up 3 bases and J gave up 0 bases, with 9 bases separating them. Germline CDR1 DFQATT, CDR2 SNEGSKA (reference sequence). This CDR3 contains 15 residues. CDR3 sequence reads: CSARTESSYNSPLHF. In DNA form, the CDR3 reads TGCAGTGCTAGGACGGAGAGCTCCTATAATTCACCCCTCCACTTT.

This clonotype was recorded many times. This rearrangement joins TRBV2 to TRBJ2-3, with a weak D call TRBD1 (7 bases). V lost 6 bases and J 4 bases, leaving 17 bases between the germline ends. The CDR3 sequence is 15 residues long. The V gene's germline CDR1 is SNHLY and CDR2 FYNNEI. The CDR3 loop reads CASSPGGRGADTQYF. CDR3 DNA: TGTGCCAGCAGCCCAGGGGGGCGCGGGGCAGATACGCAGTATTTT.

Turning to this clonotype: At one boundary the junction diverges from the germline segment, which might be a read error. This chain connects TRBV20-1 to TRBJ2-1; 8 bases agree with TRBD2. The CDR3 consists of 15 residues. The germline gives CDR1 DFQATT, CDR2 SNEGSKA (reference sequence). This CDR3 reads CSARESGSAPLEQFF. The CDR3 bases are TGCAGTGCAAGAGAGAGCGGGAGCGCCCCCCTGGAGCAGTTCTTC.

The table lists this clonotype with many counts. The chain is built from TRBV10-3 and TRBJ2-1, with D perhaps matching TRBD1 (6 bases). CDR1 ENHRY and CDR2 SYGVKD come from the germline V gene. This CDR3 contains 12 residues. The germline V and J ends were trimmed by 6 bases and 6 bases, with 9 bases remaining between them. CDR3: CAISGRGNEQFF. For the CDR3, the DNA is TGTGCCATCAGCGGCAGGGGCAATGAGCAGTTCTTC.

The chain links TRBV10-3 to TRBJ2-5; 7 bases line up with TRBD2. The CDR3 runs 13 residues. With V trimmed by 6 bases and J by 3 bases, 4 bases remained unmatched. Germline V lookup: CDR1 ENHRY, CDR2 SYGVKD. The CDR3 DNA sequence: TGTGCCATCAGCCCCACTAGCGAAGAGACCCAGTACTTC. Translated, it gives CAISPTSEETQYF.

V is TRBV6-5 and J is TRBJ2-3, with D uncertain. CDR3 length equals 17 residues. V was clipped by 0 bases and J by 1 base, with 14 bases between them. Germline CDR1 is MNHEY and CDR2 is SVGAGI. Here the CDR3 reads CASSYSTGLARTDTQYF. The CDR3 DNA sequence: TGTGCCAGCAGTTACTCGACTGGGTTAGCACGCACAGATACGCAGTATTTT.

This clonotype was observed a few times. The chain couples TRBV7-6 to TRBJ2-7; the D gene could be TRBD1 or TRBD2 (5 bases each). The CDR3 spans 14 residues. Trimming shortened V by 8 bases and J by 0 bases, and 14 bases separated the two germline ends. The V gene's germline CDR1 is SGHVS and CDR2 FNYEAQ. CDR3 sequence (DNA): TGTGCCAGCTCGGGACCTTTGGGCTCCTACGAGCAGTACTTC. Translating gives CASSGPLGSYEQYF.

Comment on this clonotype: It is likely a read error, because the conserved phenylalanine at the end of the CDR3 is missing. The chain joins TRBV27 to TRBJ2-4; D is unclear. Looked up from germline, CDR1 is MNHEY and CDR2 is SMNVEV (reference sequence). This CDR3 is 15 amino acids long. Trimming shortened V by 2 bases and J by 0 bases, and 8 bases separated the two germline ends. The CDR3: CASSLLPIAKNIQYI. The DNA of the CDR3 is TGTGCCAGCAGTTTACTTCCCATAGCCAAAAACATTCAGTACATC.

This clonotype was found many times. The chain carries TRBV6-5 and TRBJ2-6; weak D call: TRBD1 (5 bases). The CDR3 loop spans 15 amino acids. The V and J ends lost 4 bases and 4 bases respectively, with 11 bases between them. Germline CDR1 is MNHEY and CDR2 is SVGAGI. The CDR3 protein is CASSLAGYGANVLTF. In nucleotides, the CDR3 is TGTGCCAGCAGTTTAGCAGGGTACGGGGCCAACGTCCTGACTTTC.

This clonotype showed up just a few times. This chain uses TRBV25-1 with TRBJ1-5; perhaps TRBD1 as D (5 bases). V was clipped by 6 bases and J by 0 bases, with 6 bases between them. Per germline, CDR1 MGHDK and CDR2 SYGVNS. The CDR3 is 13 amino acids. CDR3 residues: CASRGTSNQPQHF. For the CDR3, the DNA is TGTGCCAGCAGAGGGACTAGCAATCAGCCCCAGCATTTT.

Only a few counts were recorded for this clonotype. The CDR3 protein is CASLSSEQYF. CDR3 DNA sequence: TGTGCCAGCCTCTCGTCCGAGCAGTACTTC. V and J are TRBV2 and TRBJ2-7, with D uncertain. The CDR3 runs 10 residues. Germline V gene lookup returns CDR1 SNHLY and CDR2 FYNNEI. V lost 8 bases and J 6 bases, leaving 8 bases between the germline ends.

In this sample, this clonotype turned up many times. The J gene is TRBJ2-7, the V gene TRBV5-5; 9 nucleotides align to TRBD2. The CDR3 runs to 15 residues. Germline V gives CDR1 SGHKS, CDR2 YYEKEE (reference sequence). V was pared by 1 base and J by 1 base, with 3 bases of the junction left unmatched. CDR3 sequence reads: CASSLLAGESYEQYF. Written as DNA, the CDR3 is TGTGCCAGCAGCTTGTTAGCGGGAGAGTCCTACGAGCAGTACTTC.

The sample holds many counts of this clonotype. This chain uses TRBV6-5 with TRBJ2-7; 12 positions agree with TRBD2. Per the germline V gene, CDR1 is MNHEY and CDR2 is SVGAGI. The CDR3 consists of 19 residues. V lost 0 bases, J lost 3 bases, and 12 bases stayed unmatched. CDR3 DNA: TGTGCCAGCAGTTACTCCGGACTAGCGGGATTACTCGCGGGCTACGAGCAGTACTTC. It encodes CASSYSGLAGLLAGYEQYF.

In this sample, this clonotype turned up a few times. The rearrangement uses TRBV15 and TRBJ2-3, with 7 bases matching TRBD2. Germline V CDR1 and CDR2: LNHNV, YYDKDF (reference sequence). The CDR3 covers 15 residues. J was trimmed by 1 base and V by 3 bases; bases with no gene match: 4. CDR3 protein: CATSRRLAGTDTQYF. The CDR3 DNA reads TGTGCCACCAGCAGGCGACTAGCTGGCACAGATACGCAGTATTTT.

In this sample, this clonotype turned up many times. The V and J genes are TRBV10-3 and TRBJ2-5, with D tentatively TRBD2 (7 bases). Deletions cut 2 bases from V and 5 bases from J, with 12 bases between. The CDR3 totals 14 residues. The germline CDR1 and CDR2 sequences are ENHRY and SYGVKD. The CDR3 spells CAISEPGGSETQYF. CDR3 coding DNA: TGTGCCATCAGTGAGCCGGGGGGCAGTGAGACCCAGTACTTC.

At least ten counts were recorded for this clonotype. The chain combines TRBV7-2 with TRBJ2-1, with D hard to call. Germline-derived CDR1 and CDR2 are SGHTA and FQGNSA. CDR3 length equals 13 residues. With 5 bases removed from V and 7 bases from J, the gap between germline ends came to 12 bases. CDR3 region: CASSPRPGNEQFF. The DNA for the CDR3 is TGTGCCAGCAGCCCGAGACCGGGTAATGAGCAGTTCTTC.

This clonotype was observed at least ten times. This rearrangement joins TRBV5-6 to TRBJ2-2; unclear D gene. Trimming removed 1 base at V and 1 base at J, with 11 bases between. The CDR3 totals 16 residues. Germline values: CDR1 SGHDT, CDR2 YYEEEE. The CDR3 nucleotides read TGTGCCAGCAGCTTGCGGGCCGGATGGAACACCGGGGAGCTGTTTTTT. Its protein product is CASSLRAGWNTGELFF.

This clonotype was recorded only once. The chain is built from TRBV3-1 and TRBJ2-1; 12 bases agree with TRBD2. V lost 5 bases to trimming and J lost 3 bases; unmatched junction nucleotides: 5. CDR1 LGHDT and CDR2 YNNKEL come from the germline V gene (reference sequence). This CDR3 is 16 amino acids long. The CDR3 region is CASSKRLAGVYNEQFF. As DNA, the CDR3 is TGTGCCAGCAGCAAACGACTAGCGGGAGTCTACAATGAGCAGTTCTTC.

This clonotype occurred a few times. The chain couples TRBV11-2 to TRBJ1-6; D is undetermined. Germline V gene lookup returns CDR1 SGHAT and CDR2 FQNNGV. CDR3 size: 15 residues. V was shortened by 0 bases and J by 11 bases, with 14 bases between the two germline ends. This CDR3 reads CASSLEGPWTTPLHF. The CDR3 DNA follows: TGTGCCAGCAGCTTAGAAGGTCCATGGACGACACCCCTCCACTTT.

This clonotype was seen more than once but under ten times. V is TRBV27 and J is TRBJ2-6; D may be TRBD2 (5 bases). With 5 bases removed from V and 2 bases from J, the gap between germline ends came to 19 bases. The germline V gene encodes CDR1 MNHEY and CDR2 SMNVEV (reference sequence). The CDR3 sequence is 18 residues long. The DNA of the CDR3 is TGTGCCAGCAGTGGAGGCGGGTTAACCCTCGCTGGGGCCAACGTCCTGACTTTC. As protein: CASSGGGLTLAGANVLTF.

This clonotype was observed many times. The chain is built from TRBV3-1 and TRBJ1-1, with 7 bases identical to TRBD1. Germline lookup yields CDR1 LGHDT and CDR2 YNNKEL (reference sequence). CDR3 length: 15 amino acids. Trimming cost V 3 bases and J 4 bases; bases outside gene matches: 8. CDR3 DNA sequence: TGTGCCAGCAGCCAGATAGCGGCAGGGGGCACTGAAGCTTTCTTT. Translated: CASSQIAAGGTEAFF.

This clonotype was seen only a few times. One end of the junction does not line up with germline, which may come from a read error. The V and J genes are TRBV20-1 and TRBJ2-1; TRBD2 matches at 13 bases. The CDR3 extends over 18 amino acids. Germline loops: CDR1 DFQATT, CDR2 SNEGSKA (reference sequence). The CDR3 bases are TGCAGGGCTAGAGCAGCAGGACTAGCGGGAGCTTCCTACAATGAGCAGTTCTTC. Translating gives CRARAAGLAGASYNEQFF.

In its sample, this clonotype was seen many times. The chain has TRBV15 and TRBJ2-1, with TRBD1 identical over 7 bases. The CDR3 extends over 14 amino acids. CDR1 is LNHNV and CDR2 is YYDKDF in the germline V gene (reference sequence). J lost 7 bases, V lost 5 bases, and 8 bases had no gene match. The CDR3 coding sequence is TGTGCCACCAGCGGAATACAGGGGCCTAATGAGCAGTTCTTC. Its protein product is CATSGIQGPNEQFF. Looking up the rest from reference TRBV15 and TRBJ2-1 gives the full variable domain: DAMVIQNPRYQVTQFGKPVTLSCSQTLNHNVMYWYQQKSSQAPKLLFHYYDKDFNNEADTPDNFQSRRPNTSFCFLDIRSPGLGDTAMYLCATSGIQGPNEQFFGPGTRLTVL.

Note on this clonotype: A single base separates this from a much larger clone, so it may be a read error. The rearrangement joins TRBV7-9 to TRBJ2-7; D gene uncertain. Germline V gene data show CDR1 as SEHNR and CDR2 as FQNEAQ (reference sequence). The CDR3 is 11 residues long. As DNA, the CDR3 is TGTGGCAGCAGTTCGATCTACGAGCAGTACTTC. It is translated as CGSSSIYEQYF.

Comment on this clonotype: Since a much larger clone is just one base distant, this may be a read error. V usage is TRBV20-1 and J usage is TRBJ2-1; TRBD2 agrees at 10 bases. CDR1 is DFQATT, CDR2 SNEGSKA, per germline (reference sequence). The CDR3 is 13 amino acids. The CDR3 nucleotides are TGCAGTGCTGGATACGTAGCGGGAGGAGAGCAGTCCTTC. Amino acids: CSAGYVAGGEQSF.